This T cell receptor beta chain originates from a study of cytomegalovirus exposure and HLA in healthy donors. The study ran its PCR with 60 Vbeta and 13 Jbeta primers. TCRdb keeps only in-frame clones here, not all; method: immunoSEQ multiplex PCR. The sample yields 150,000 to 200,000 clones, around 80% seen once. The receptor was isolated from a male donor in good health and CMV-seropositive. The sequencing sample was made of PBMCs.

The CDR3 coding sequence is TGTGCCAGCAGTGATCAGGGGGCCCTAGGGAATGAGCAGTTCTTC. It translates to CASSDQGALGNEQFF. The chain carries TRBV5-6 and TRBJ2-1, with TRBD1 matching over 8 bases. The CDR3 runs 15 residues. The junction had 11 bases not matched to a gene; V was cut back by 5 bases and J by 7 bases. CDR1 and CDR2 (germline): SGHDT, YYEEEE.